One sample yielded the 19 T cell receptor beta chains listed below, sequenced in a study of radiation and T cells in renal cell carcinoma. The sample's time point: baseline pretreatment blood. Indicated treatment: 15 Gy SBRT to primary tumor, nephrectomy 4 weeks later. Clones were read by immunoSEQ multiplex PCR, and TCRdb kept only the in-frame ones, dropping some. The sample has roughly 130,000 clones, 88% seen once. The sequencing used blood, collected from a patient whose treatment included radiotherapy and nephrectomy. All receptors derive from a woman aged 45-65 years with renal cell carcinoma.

The CDR3 here is CASSLGPGESGEKLFF. CDR3 nucleotide sequence: TGTGCCAGCAGCCTGGGTCCGGGGGAAAGCGGTGAAAAACTGTTTTTT. The chain has TRBV5-6 and TRBJ1-4; maybe TRBD1 (5 bases). The CDR3 sequence is 16 residues long. In germline, CDR1 is SGHDT, CDR2 YYEEEE. Trimming shortened V by 4 bases and J by 7 bases, and 20 bases separated the two germline ends.

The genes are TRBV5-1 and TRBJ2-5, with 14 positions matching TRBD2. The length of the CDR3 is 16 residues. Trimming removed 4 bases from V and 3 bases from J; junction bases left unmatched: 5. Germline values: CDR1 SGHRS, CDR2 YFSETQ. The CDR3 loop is CASSLGLAGGKETQYF. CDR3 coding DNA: TGCGCCAGCAGCCTAGGACTAGCGGGGGGTAAAGAGACCCAGTACTTC.

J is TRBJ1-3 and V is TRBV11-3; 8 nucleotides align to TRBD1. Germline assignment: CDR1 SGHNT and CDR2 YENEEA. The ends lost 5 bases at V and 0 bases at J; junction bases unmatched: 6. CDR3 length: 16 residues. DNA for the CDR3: TGTGCCAGCAGCGACACCGGGACAGGCTCTGGAAACACCATATATTTT. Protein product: CASSDTGTGSGNTIYF.

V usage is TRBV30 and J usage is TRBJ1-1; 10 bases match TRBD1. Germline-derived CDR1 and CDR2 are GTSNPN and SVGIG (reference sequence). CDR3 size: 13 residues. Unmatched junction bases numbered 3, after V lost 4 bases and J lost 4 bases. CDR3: CAWIRDRGTEAFF. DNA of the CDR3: TGTGCCTGGATACGGGACAGGGGCACTGAAGCTTTCTTT.

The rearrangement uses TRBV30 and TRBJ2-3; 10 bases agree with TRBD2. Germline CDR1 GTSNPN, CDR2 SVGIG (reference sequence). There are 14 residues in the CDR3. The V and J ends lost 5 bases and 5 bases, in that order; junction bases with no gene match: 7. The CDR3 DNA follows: TGTGCCTGGGCTAGCGGGGGTAGCGGAGATACGCAGTATTTT. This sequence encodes CAWASGGSGDTQYF.

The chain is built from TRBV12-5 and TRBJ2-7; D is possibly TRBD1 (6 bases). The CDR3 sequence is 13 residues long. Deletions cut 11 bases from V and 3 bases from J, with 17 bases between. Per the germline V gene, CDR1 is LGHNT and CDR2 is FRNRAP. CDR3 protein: CAGPGQKYYEQYF. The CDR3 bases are TGTGCTGGGCCCGGACAGAAGTACTACGAGCAGTACTTC.

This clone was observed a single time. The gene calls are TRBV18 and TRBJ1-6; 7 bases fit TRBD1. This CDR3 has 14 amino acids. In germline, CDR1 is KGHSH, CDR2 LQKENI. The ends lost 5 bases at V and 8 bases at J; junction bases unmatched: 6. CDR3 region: CASSGSGGDSPLHF. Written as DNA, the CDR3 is TGTGCCAGCTCAGGATCAGGGGGGGATTCACCCCTCCACTTT.

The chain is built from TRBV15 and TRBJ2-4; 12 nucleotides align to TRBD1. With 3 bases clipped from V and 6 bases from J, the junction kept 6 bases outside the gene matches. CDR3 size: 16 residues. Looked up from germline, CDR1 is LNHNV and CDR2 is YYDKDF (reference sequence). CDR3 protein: CATSRGQGARGNIQYF. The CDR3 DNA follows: TGTGCCACCAGCAGGGGACAGGGGGCGAGAGGAAACATTCAGTACTTC. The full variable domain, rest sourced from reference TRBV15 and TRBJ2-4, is DAMVIQNPRYQVTQFGKPVTLSCSQTLNHNVMYWYQQKSSQAPKLLFHYYDKDFNNEADTPDNFQSRRPNTSFCFLDIRSPGLGDTAMYLCATSRGQGARGNIQYFGAGTRLSVL.

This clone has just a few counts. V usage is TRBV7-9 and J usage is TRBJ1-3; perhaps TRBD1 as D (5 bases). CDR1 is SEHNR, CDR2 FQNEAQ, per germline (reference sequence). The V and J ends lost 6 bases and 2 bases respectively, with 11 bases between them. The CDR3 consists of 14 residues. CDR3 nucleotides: TGTGCCAGCAGTCCCCTCAGGGCTGGAAACACCATATATTTT. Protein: CASSPLRAGNTIYF.

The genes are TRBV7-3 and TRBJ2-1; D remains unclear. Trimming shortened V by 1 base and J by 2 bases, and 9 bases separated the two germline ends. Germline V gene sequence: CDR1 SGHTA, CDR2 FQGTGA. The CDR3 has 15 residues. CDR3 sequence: CASSLISSPYNEQFF. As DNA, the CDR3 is TGTGCCAGCAGCTTAATCTCTTCCCCCTACAATGAGCAGTTCTTC. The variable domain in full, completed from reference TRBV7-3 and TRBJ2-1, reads GAGVSQTPSNKVTEKGKYVELRCDPISGHTALYWYRQSLGQGPEFLIYFQGTGAADDSGLPNDRFFAVRPEGSVSTLKIQRTERGDSAVYLCASSLISSPYNEQFFGPGTRLTVL.

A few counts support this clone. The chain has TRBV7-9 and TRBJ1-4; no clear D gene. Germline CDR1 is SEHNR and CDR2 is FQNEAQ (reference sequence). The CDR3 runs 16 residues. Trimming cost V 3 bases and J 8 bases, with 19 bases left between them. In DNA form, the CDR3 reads TGTGCCAGCAGCTTCGCTCTAGGGCGGCCTCGGGAAAAACTGTTTTTT. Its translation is CASSFALGRPREKLFF.

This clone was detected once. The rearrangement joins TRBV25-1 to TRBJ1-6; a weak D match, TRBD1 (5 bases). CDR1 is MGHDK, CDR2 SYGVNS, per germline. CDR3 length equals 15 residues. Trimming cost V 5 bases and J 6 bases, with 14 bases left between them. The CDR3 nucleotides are TGTGCCAGCAGTCCTCAGGGAGGGCCTAATTCACCCCTCCACTTT. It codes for CASSPQGGPNSPLHF. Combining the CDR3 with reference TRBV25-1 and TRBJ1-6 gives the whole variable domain EADIYQTPRYLVIGTGKKITLECSQTMGHDKMYWYQQDPGMELHLIHYSYGVNSTEKGDLSSESTVSRIRTEHFPLTLESARPSHTSQYLCASSPQGGPNSPLHFGNGTRLTVT.

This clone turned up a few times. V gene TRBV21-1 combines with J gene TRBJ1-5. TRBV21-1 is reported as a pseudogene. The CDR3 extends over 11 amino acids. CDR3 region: CARPKGQPQHF. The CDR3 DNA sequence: TGTGCCAGACCCAAAGGTCAGCCCCAGCATTTT.

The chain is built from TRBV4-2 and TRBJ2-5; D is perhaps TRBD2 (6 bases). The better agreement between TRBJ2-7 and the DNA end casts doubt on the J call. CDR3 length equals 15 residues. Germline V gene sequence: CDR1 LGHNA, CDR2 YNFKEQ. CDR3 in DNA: TGTGCCAGCAGCCAAGAGGGAGGTAGTGACTACGAGCAGTACTTC. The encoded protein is CASSQEGGSDYEQYF.

Here the CDR3 reads CASSYGTFNHDNEQFF. The CDR3 nucleotides are TGTGCCAGCAGTTACGGGACTTTTAACCACGACAATGAGCAGTTCTTC. The chain uses TRBV6-5 and TRBJ2-1, with a tentative D call TRBD2 (6 bases). Germline CDR1 is MNHEY and CDR2 is SVGAGI. This CDR3 comprises 16 residues. Trimming took off 2 bases at V and 5 bases at J, with 16 bases between the two ends.

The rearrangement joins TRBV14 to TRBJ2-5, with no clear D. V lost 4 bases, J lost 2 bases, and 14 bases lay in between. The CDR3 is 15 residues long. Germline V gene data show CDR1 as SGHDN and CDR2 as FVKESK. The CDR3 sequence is CASSPLGFGQETQYF. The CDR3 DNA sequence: TGTGCCAGCAGCCCTCTCGGATTTGGGCAAGAGACCCAGTACTTC.

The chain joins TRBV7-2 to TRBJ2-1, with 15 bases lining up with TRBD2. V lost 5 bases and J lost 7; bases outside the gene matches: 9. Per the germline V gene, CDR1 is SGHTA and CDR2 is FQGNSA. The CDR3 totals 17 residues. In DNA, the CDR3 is TGTGCCAGCAGCCGAGGGGGACTAGCGGGGGGCGAGAATGAGCAGTTCTTC. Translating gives CASSRGGLAGGENEQFF. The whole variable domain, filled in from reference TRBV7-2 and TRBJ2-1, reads GAGVSQSPSNKVTEKGKDVELRCDPISGHTALYWYRQSLGQGLEFLIYFQGNSAPDKSGLPSDRFSAERTGGSVSTLTIQRTQQEDSAVYLCASSRGGLAGGENEQFFGPGTRLTVL.

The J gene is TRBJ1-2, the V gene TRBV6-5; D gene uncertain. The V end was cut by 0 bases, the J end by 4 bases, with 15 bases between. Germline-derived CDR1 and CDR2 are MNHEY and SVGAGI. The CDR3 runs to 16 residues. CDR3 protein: CASSYSRQPLRYGYTF. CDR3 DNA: TGTGCCAGCAGTTACTCGAGGCAGCCCCTACGCTATGGCTACACCTTC.

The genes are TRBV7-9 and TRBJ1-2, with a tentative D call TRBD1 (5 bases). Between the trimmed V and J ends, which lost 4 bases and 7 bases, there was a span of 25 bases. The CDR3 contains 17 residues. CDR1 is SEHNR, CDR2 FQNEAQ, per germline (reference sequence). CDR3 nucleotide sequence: TGTGCCAGCAGCTCCACGTGGCAGGGCTCTCATAGCTCTGGCTACACCTTC. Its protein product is CASSSTWQGSHSSGYTF.